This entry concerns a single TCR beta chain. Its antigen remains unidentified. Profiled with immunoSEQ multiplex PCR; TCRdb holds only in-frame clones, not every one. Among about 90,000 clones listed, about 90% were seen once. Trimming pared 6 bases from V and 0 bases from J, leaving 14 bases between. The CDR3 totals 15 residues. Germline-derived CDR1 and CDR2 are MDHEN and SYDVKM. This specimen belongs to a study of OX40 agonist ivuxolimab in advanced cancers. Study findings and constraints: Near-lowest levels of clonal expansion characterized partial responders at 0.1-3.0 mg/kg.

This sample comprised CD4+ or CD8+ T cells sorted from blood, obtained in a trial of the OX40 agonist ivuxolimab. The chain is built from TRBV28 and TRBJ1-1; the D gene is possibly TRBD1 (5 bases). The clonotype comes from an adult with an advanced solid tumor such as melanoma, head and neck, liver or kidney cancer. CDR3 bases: TGTGCCAGCAGCCCGCAGACGGGGGTGAACACTGAAGCTTTCTTT. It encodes CASSPQTGVNTEAFF.